Below, one T cell receptor beta chain is given with its context. A few counts support this clone. Which antigen it targets is not known. No qualities accompany the bases; no much larger clone lies one base away. The data are from a study of blood T cell repertoires in COVID-19 (TCRdb year 2020). Looking at the study overall: Samples from collaborators originated in the United States, Italy and Spain and spanned both the acute and convalescent phases of COVID-19. The material from the prospective study consisted of cDNA or gDNA derived from T cells, B-cell-depleted T cells, or PBMCs. The repertoires were released in a freely available public database intended as a resource for research on the immune response to SARS-CoV-2. The samples were drawn from the first 160 participants of the ongoing ImmuneRACE study and from 950 to 1,500 subjects provided by 6 global collaborators. HLA class I and class II types, where available, came from metadata supplied by the sample provider rather than from assay-based typing. Deeply sampled blood TCRbeta repertoires from subjects exposed to, actively infected with, or recovered from COVID-19 were included in the dataset. A de-identified subject ID, COVID-19 status, age in years and sex were almost always included in the sample metadata. General findings and caveats noted by the study authors: The amount of clinical and demographic metadata varied by source and participant and was provided uncurated.

At one collaborating source in Seattle, patients were enrolled during active infection and were followed longitudinally through the course of disease. Collaborating institutions collected whole blood in K2EDTA tubes following their own protocols. Collaborator samples were shipped for TCRbeta analysis as frozen whole blood, isolated PBMCs, or DNA extracted from either sample type. From the cysteine up to the phenylalanine, the CDR3 has a length of 16 residues. CDR3 DNA only is kept here, 48 bases in frame from base 1. At the junction V is shortened by 0 bases and J by 5 bases; bases outside the gene matches: 9. Per the germline V gene, SGHRS is the CDR1 and YFSETQ is the CDR2. TCRbeta CDR3 regions were amplified from genomic DNA by means of the immunoSEQ Assay, a bias-controlled multiplex PCR. As for the authors' bioinformatics: Within the assay, amplification of reference gene primers was used to estimate how many nucleated cells each sample contained. To quantify the absolute abundance of each unique TCRbeta CDR3 rearrangement, sequence reads were collapsed and filtered. For each sample, productive Simpson clonality was calculated as the square root of Simpson's diversity index across productive rearrangements. TCRdb re-hosts the immuneACCESS table, in-frame sequences only. Its copies lack some clones; in the studies checked, an unresolved V gene accounts for under half of them, and the cause for the rest is not known. V, J and clone size are taken as reported in that table, and D and trimming were inferred from the DNA itself. This sample is represented by 350,000 to 450,000 clones; about 88% of them were singletons. The ten largest clones represent 1.5% to 1.7% of the sample.

This TCR was sampled from a woman between 35 and 50 years old with COVID-19, enrolled during active disease. The chain employs TRBV5-1 and TRBJ1-2, with 8 middle bases fitting TRBD1. The material sequenced was peripheral blood. The CDR3 protein sequence reads: CASSLGGQGRGYGYTF. The nucleotide sequence is TGCGCCAGCAGCTTGGGCGGACAGGGAAGGGGGTATGGCTACACCTTC. Where the CDR3 stops, the reference TRBV5-1 and TRBJ1-2 genes take over; the full variable domain is KAGVTQTPRYLIKTRGQQVTLSCSPISGHRSVSWYQQTPGQGLQFLFEYFSETQRNKGNFPGRFSGRQFSNSRSEMNVSTLELGDSALYLCASSLGGQGRGYGYTFGSGTRLTVV.